This passage covers 5 T cell receptor beta chains from one sample sequenced in a study of beta chain features in type 1 diabetes. Investigators reverse transcribed all isolated RNA, so they sequenced expressed TCRB transcripts. TCRdb keeps only in-frame clones here, not all; method: immunoSEQ multiplex PCR. The table records under 200,000 clones, about 9.8% of them present only once. The source material was central memory CD4+ T cells from blood. The receptors originated from a woman aged 18-35 years in good health.

This clone was seen only a few times. This chain joins TRBV6-6 and TRBJ1-5; 7 nucleotides agree with TRBD1. Germline CDR1 MNHNY, CDR2 SVGAGI (reference sequence). V lost 2 bases, J lost 4 bases, and 2 bases stayed unmatched. The CDR3 is 14 amino acids. CDR3 bases: TGTGCCAGCAGTTACAAGGGGGCTAATCAGCCCCAGCATTTT. This codes for CASSYKGANQPQHF.

The rearrangement joins TRBV2 to TRBJ2-6; weak D call: TRBD2 (7 bases). CDR3 size: 17 residues. The V end lost 7 bases, the J end lost 3 bases, and 19 bases lay between the germline ends. Germline V CDR1 and CDR2: SNHLY, FYNNEI. CDR3 DNA sequence: TGTGCCAGCACTCGGGGGGCCTCCTTGAGTGGGGCCAACGTCCTGACTTTC. It translates to CASTRGASLSGANVLTF.

This clone showed up just a few times. The rearrangement uses TRBV5-4 and TRBJ1-2, with unresolved D. This CDR3 contains 15 residues. Germline lookup yields CDR1 SGHNT and CDR2 YYREEE (reference sequence). V shed 5 bases and J shed 3 bases, with 17 bases lying between them. CDR3 loop: CASRAQARTDYGYTF. CDR3 in DNA: TGTGCCAGCAGGGCCCAAGCCCGAACAGACTATGGCTACACCTTC.

The genes are TRBV5-1 and TRBJ1-1; 8 bases are shared with TRBD1. J gave up 5 bases and V 2 bases, and 5 bases lay outside the gene matches. The CDR3 totals 14 residues. Germline CDR1 is SGHRS and CDR2 is YFSETQ. The CDR3 loop reads CASSFLQGGTEAFF. The CDR3, as DNA: TGCGCCAGCAGCTTCCTACAGGGGGGTACTGAAGCTTTCTTT.

The CDR3 sequence is CASSLISGSAYEQYF. The CDR3 nucleotides are TGCGCCAGCAGCTTGATTTCAGGGTCGGCCTACGAGCAGTACTTC. The chain carries TRBV5-1 and TRBJ2-7, with D possibly matching TRBD1 (5 bases). Trimming stripped 1 base from V and 2 bases from J, with 13 bases between. Per the germline V gene, CDR1 is SGHRS and CDR2 is YFSETQ. This CDR3 is 15 amino acids long.